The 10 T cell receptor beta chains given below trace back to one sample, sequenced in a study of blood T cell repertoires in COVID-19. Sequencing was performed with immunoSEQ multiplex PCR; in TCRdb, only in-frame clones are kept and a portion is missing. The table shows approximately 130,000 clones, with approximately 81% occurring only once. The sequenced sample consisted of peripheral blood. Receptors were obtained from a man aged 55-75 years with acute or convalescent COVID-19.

CDR3 in amino acids: CASSQGTSPRYEQYF. The CDR3 nucleotides read TGCGCCAGCAGCCAAGGGACTTCGCCTCGCTACGAGCAGTACTTC. The chain joins TRBV4-3 to TRBJ2-7, with D perhaps matching TRBD2 (5 bases). The ends were cut back, 1 base at V and 3 bases at J, with 13 bases in the middle. The germline CDR1 and CDR2 sequences are LGHNA and YSLEER. There are 15 residues in the CDR3.

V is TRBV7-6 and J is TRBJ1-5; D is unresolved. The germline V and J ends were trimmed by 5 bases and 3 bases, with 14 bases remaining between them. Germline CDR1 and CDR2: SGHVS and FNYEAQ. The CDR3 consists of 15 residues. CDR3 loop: CASSPTPGANQPQHF. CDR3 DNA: TGTGCCAGCAGCCCGACGCCTGGAGCCAATCAGCCCCAGCATTTT.

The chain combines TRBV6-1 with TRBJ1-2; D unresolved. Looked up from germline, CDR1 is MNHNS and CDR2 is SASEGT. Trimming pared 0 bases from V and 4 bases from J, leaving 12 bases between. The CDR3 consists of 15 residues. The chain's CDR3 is CASSEATLSAYGYTF. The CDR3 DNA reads TGTGCCAGCAGTGAAGCGACTCTTTCGGCCTATGGCTACACCTTC.

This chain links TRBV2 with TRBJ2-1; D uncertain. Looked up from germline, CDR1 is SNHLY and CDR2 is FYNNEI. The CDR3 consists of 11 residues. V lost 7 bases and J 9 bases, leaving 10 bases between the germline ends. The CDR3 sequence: CASTLSGEQFF. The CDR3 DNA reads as TGTGCCAGCACACTATCGGGTGAGCAGTTCTTC. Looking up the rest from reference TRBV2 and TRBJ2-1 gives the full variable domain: EPEVTQTPSHQVTQMGQEVILRCVPISNHLYFYWYRQILGQKVEFLVSFYNNEISEKSEIFDDQFSVERPDGSNFTLKIRSTKLEDSAMYFCASTLSGEQFFGPGTRLTVL.

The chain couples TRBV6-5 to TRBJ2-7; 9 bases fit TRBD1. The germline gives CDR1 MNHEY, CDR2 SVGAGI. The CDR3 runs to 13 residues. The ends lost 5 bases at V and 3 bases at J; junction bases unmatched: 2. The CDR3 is CASSKTGGYEQYF. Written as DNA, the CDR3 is TGTGCCAGCAGTAAGACAGGGGGCTACGAGCAGTACTTC.

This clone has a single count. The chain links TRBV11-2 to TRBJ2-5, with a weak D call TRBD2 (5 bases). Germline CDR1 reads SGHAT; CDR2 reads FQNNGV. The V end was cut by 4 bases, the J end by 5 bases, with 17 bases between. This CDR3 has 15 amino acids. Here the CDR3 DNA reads TGTGCCAGCAGCTCCTTTTGGGGAGAGGTGGAGACCCAGTACTTC. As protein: CASSSFWGEVETQYF.

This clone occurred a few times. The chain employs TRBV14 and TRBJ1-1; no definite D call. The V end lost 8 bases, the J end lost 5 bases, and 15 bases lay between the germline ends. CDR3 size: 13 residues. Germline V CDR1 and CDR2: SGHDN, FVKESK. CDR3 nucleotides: TGTGCCAGCTATGAGACTGCCTGGACTGAAGCTTTCTTT. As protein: CASYETAWTEAFF.

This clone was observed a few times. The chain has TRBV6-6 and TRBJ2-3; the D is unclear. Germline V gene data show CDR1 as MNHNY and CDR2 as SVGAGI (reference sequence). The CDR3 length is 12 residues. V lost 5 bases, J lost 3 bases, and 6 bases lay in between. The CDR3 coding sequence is TGTGCCAGCAGTCCCTCGACAGATACGCAGTATTTT. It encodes CASSPSTDTQYF.

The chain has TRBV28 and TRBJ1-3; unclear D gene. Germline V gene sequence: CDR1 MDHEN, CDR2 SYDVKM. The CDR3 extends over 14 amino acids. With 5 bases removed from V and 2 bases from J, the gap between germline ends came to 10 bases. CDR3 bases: TGTGCCAGCAGTCCGACCAGGACTGGAAACACCATATATTTT. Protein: CASSPTRTGNTIYF.

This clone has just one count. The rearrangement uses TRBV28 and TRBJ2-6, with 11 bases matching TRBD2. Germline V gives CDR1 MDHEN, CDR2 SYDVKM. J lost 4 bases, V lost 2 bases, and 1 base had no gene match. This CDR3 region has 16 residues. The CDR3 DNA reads TGTGCCAGCAGTTTACTAGCGGGGGGAGGGGCCAACGTCCTGACTTTC. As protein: CASSLLAGGGANVLTF.